A single sample is the source of the 8 T cell receptor beta chains below, sequenced in a study of OX40 agonist ivuxolimab in advanced cancers. The repertoire was sequenced with immunoSEQ multiplex PCR; TCRdb's copy has only in-frame clones and lacks some. The profile shows 35,000 or so clones, 76% of them singletons. The sequences come from CD4+ or CD8+ T cells sorted from blood, collected in a trial of the OX40 agonist ivuxolimab. These receptors were collected from an adult with an advanced solid tumor such as melanoma, head and neck, liver or kidney cancer.

The genes are TRBV10-2 and TRBJ1-1; D unresolved. This CDR3 contains 13 residues. CDR1 is WSHSY, CDR2 SAAADI, per germline. V lost 8 bases and J lost 1, with 11 bases in between. CDR3 amino acids: CASGQTPNTEAFF. Here the CDR3 DNA reads TGCGCCAGCGGGCAGACTCCGAACACTGAAGCTTTCTTT.

There are a few counts of this clone. Different DNA sequences within this sample yield the same CDR3. This rearrangement joins TRBV9 to TRBJ1-2, with 9 bases matching TRBD1. Losses at the gene ends were 2 bases for V and 2 bases for J; bases not matched to a gene: 1. The V gene's germline CDR1 is SGDLS and CDR2 YYNGEE. The CDR3 covers 14 residues. The CDR3 nucleotides read TGTGCCAGCAGCGTGGGACAGGGCAACTATGGCTACACCTTC. It yields the protein CASSVGQGNYGYTF.

The chain couples TRBV5-5 to TRBJ1-5; D is unclear. Trimming removed 1 base at V and 5 bases at J, with 7 bases between. CDR3 length: 13 residues. In germline, CDR1 is SGHKS, CDR2 YYEKEE (reference sequence). The CDR3 region is CASSLWGDQPQHF. CDR3 in DNA: TGTGCCAGCAGCTTGTGGGGAGATCAGCCCCAGCATTTT.

The rearrangement uses TRBV28 and TRBJ1-5; unclear D gene. Trimming cost V 2 bases and J 0 bases, with 5 bases left between them. Germline values: CDR1 MDHEN, CDR2 SYDVKM. The length of the CDR3 is 14 residues. CDR3 sequence reads: CASSLRISNQPQHF. CDR3 DNA sequence: TGTGCCAGCAGTTTACGGATTAGCAATCAGCCCCAGCATTTT.

The gene calls are TRBV7-3 and TRBJ2-3; 11 bases fit TRBD2. V shed 4 bases, J shed 0 bases, and the junction held 3 bases outside the gene matches. Germline V gene data show CDR1 as SGHTA and CDR2 as FQGTGA. This CDR3 region has 16 residues. The CDR3 DNA follows: TGTGCCAGCAGCTACGGACTAGCGGGTAGCACAGATACGCAGTATTTT. The encoded protein is CASSYGLAGSTDTQYF.

V is TRBV18 and J is TRBJ1-1, with a possible D match to TRBD1 (6 bases). Germline CDR1 and CDR2: KGHSH and LQKENI. CDR3 length equals 15 residues. V was shortened by 6 bases and J by 10 bases, with 24 bases between the two germline ends. The DNA for the CDR3 is TGTGCCAGCTCCTCTTTGTCATTACAGGGTCAAGGAGCTTTCTTT. This sequence encodes CASSSLSLQGQGAFF.

This chain connects TRBV7-3 to TRBJ2-3, with 7 bases fitting TRBD2. The CDR3 is 16 residues long. Germline CDR1 is SGHTA and CDR2 is FQGTGA. Trimming at V came to 5 bases and at J to 5 bases, leaving 13 bases not matched to a gene. The CDR3 sequence: CASSPRGGGRGDTQYF. The CDR3 coding sequence is TGTGCCAGCAGCCCAAGGGGTGGAGGGAGGGGAGATACGCAGTATTTT.

V usage is TRBV10-3 and J usage is TRBJ1-5, with D unresolved. V was pared by 4 bases and J by 7 bases, with 14 bases between. Germline V gene lookup returns CDR1 ENHRY and CDR2 SYGVKD. The length of the CDR3 is 14 residues. CDR3 sequence reads: CAISAGTSGQPQHF. The CDR3 coding sequence is TGTGCCATCAGTGCAGGTACCAGCGGGCAGCCCCAGCATTTT.